The 27 T cell receptor beta chains given below trace back to one sample, sequenced in a study of long-term antiretroviral therapy in people with HIV (dated 2022 in TCRdb). The immunoSEQ hsTCRB v3.0 assay was used at survey level resolution to sequence the TRB variable region. TCRdb retrieved this table from immuneACCESS and kept in-frame rearrangements only. Not all clones are present; in checked studies, unresolved V genes account for under half, and no reason is known for the remainder. This sample is represented by 34,000 or so clones; roughly 84% of them were singletons. 4.8% of the sample lies in the top ten. Sequences were derived from unsorted PBMCs, sampled 2.8 years before starting antiretroviral therapy. The receptors here all came from a woman in her twenties or thirties with HIV.

This clone was recorded only once. The chain is built from TRBV15 and TRBJ2-3; 7 bases match TRBD1. Germline CDR1 reads LNHNV; CDR2 reads YYDKDF (reference sequence). The CDR3 runs 15 residues. The V gene end was trimmed by 1 base and the J gene end by 1 base; junction bases not matched to a gene: 2. The CDR3 bases are TGTGCCACCAGCAGAGGCCAGGGGGGCACAGATACGCAGTATTTT. It codes for CATSRGQGGTDTQYF. Filled out from reference TRBV15 and TRBJ2-3, the complete variable domain reads DAMVIQNPRYQVTQFGKPVTLSCSQTLNHNVMYWYQQKSSQAPKLLFHYYDKDFNNEADTPDNFQSRRPNTSFCFLDIRSPGLGDTAMYLCATSRGQGGTDTQYFGPGTRLTVL.

V and J are TRBV7-9 and TRBJ2-2; tentative D call: TRBD1 (5 bases). This CDR3 comprises 15 residues. V lost 5 bases and J lost 0, with 10 bases in between. Looked up from germline, CDR1 is SEHNR and CDR2 is FQNEAQ (reference sequence). The CDR3 DNA reads as TGTGCCAGCAGCCAAGGGGTTCCGAACACCGGGGAGCTGTTTTTT. Translation: CASSQGVPNTGELFF.

As concerns this clone: Other DNA sequences in this sample translate to the same CDR3. V usage is TRBV4-1 and J usage is TRBJ1-5; TRBD1 might be the D (5 bases). Germline V CDR1 and CDR2: MGHRA, YSYEKL. V dropped 0 bases and J dropped 6 bases, with 12 bases sitting between them. CDR3 length equals 15 residues. CDR3 in DNA: TGCGCCAGCAGCCAAGATCTGGGGAGGGGTCAGCCCCAGCATTTT. This translates into CASSQDLGRGQPQHF.

In its sample, this clone is medium-sized. Here the CDR3 DNA reads TGTGCCAGTAGTATTGGCAAAGGAAGCGAGCAGTACGTC. Translating it yields CASSIGKGSEQYV. The genes are TRBV19 and TRBJ2-7; no clear D gene. V was clipped by 3 bases and J by 6 bases, with 12 bases between them. CDR3 length: 13 residues. From germline, CDR1 is LNHDA and CDR2 SQIVND (reference sequence).

V and J are TRBV6-1 and TRBJ1-2, with D uncertain. Germline CDR1 MNHNS, CDR2 SASEGT. The length of the CDR3 is 11 residues. V dropped 6 bases and J dropped 3 bases, with 5 bases sitting between them. As DNA, the CDR3 is TGTGCCAGCAGGCCCGACTATGGCTACACCTTC. Its protein product is CASRPDYGYTF.

V gene TRBV7-9 combines with J gene TRBJ1-5; tentative D call: TRBD1 (5 bases). CDR1 SEHNR and CDR2 FQNEAQ come from the germline V gene (reference sequence). Deletions cut 0 bases from V and 3 bases from J, with 15 bases between. There are 17 residues in the CDR3. CDR3 sequence (DNA): TGTGCCAGCAGCTTAGCCTTGACAGTCCAGGACAATCAGCCCCAGCATTTT. Translated: CASSLALTVQDNQPQHF.

V usage is TRBV5-4 and J usage is TRBJ2-7; a weak D match, TRBD2 (6 bases). Germline V gene data show CDR1 as SGHNT and CDR2 as YYREEE (reference sequence). Trimming took off 4 bases at V and 5 bases at J, with 22 bases between the two ends. The length of the CDR3 is 16 residues. CDR3 amino acids: CASSRLAGTGSHEQYF. For the CDR3, the DNA is TGTGCCAGCAGCCGCTTAGCCGGGACTGGGTCTCACGAGCAGTACTTC.

V is TRBV11-2 and J is TRBJ2-7; D is unresolved. This CDR3 is 11 amino acids long. V lost 2 bases and J lost 5, with 4 bases in between. Germline CDR1 SGHAT, CDR2 FQNNGV. The DNA for the CDR3 is TGTGCCAGCAGCTTAAGAGACGAGCAGTACTTC. Translation: CASSLRDEQYF. The variable domain in full, completed from reference TRBV11-2 and TRBJ2-7, reads EAGVAQSPRYKIIEKRQSVAFWCNPISGHATLYWYQQILGQGPKLLIQFQNNGVVDDSQLPKDRFSAERLKGVDSTLKIQPAKLEDSAVYLCASSLRDEQYFGPGTRLTVT.

This chain uses TRBV27 with TRBJ2-3, with TRBD1 matching over 10 bases. Per germline, CDR1 MNHEY and CDR2 SMNVEV (reference sequence). V lost 5 bases and J lost 6; bases outside the gene matches: 8. This CDR3 region has 15 residues. This CDR3 reads CASSMTTGGFDTQYF. The CDR3 nucleotides read TGTGCCAGCAGTATGACGACAGGGGGCTTTGATACGCAGTATTTT.

The genes are TRBV15 and TRBJ2-1; D is undetermined. The CDR3 is made up of 15 amino acids. With 8 bases removed from V and 7 bases from J, the gap between germline ends came to 21 bases. Germline V gives CDR1 LNHNV, CDR2 YYDKDF (reference sequence). CDR3 in amino acids: CATALRVAKTNEQFF. The CDR3 DNA reads TGTGCCACCGCCCTCCGGGTCGCGAAGACGAATGAGCAGTTCTTC.

The J gene is TRBJ1-5, the V gene TRBV10-3, with 7 bases that match TRBD1. Germline CDR1 reads ENHRY; CDR2 reads SYGVKD. CDR3 length: 15 residues. V lost 10 bases and J lost 5; bases outside the gene matches: 14. The CDR3 sequence: CATTSDRMGDQPQHF. The CDR3 nucleotides are TGTGCCACCACCTCGGACAGGATGGGTGATCAGCCCCAGCATTTT.

The chain carries TRBV5-5 and TRBJ1-5; 8 nucleotides match TRBD1. The CDR3 is 15 amino acids. Germline-derived CDR1 and CDR2 are SGHKS and YYEKEE (reference sequence). Trimming cost V 0 bases and J 4 bases; bases outside gene matches: 3. CDR3 residues: CASSLAGQANQPQHF. Written as DNA, the CDR3 is TGTGCCAGCAGCTTGGCGGGACAGGCTAATCAGCCCCAGCATTTT.

The chain combines TRBV9 with TRBJ1-6; 7 positions agree with TRBD1. There are 14 residues in the CDR3. Trimming removed 3 bases from V and 4 bases from J; junction bases left unmatched: 1. CDR1 is SGDLS and CDR2 is YYNGEE in the germline V gene. This chain's CDR3 is CASSGQGYNSPLHF. The CDR3 DNA is TGTGCCAGCAGCGGACAGGGTTATAATTCACCCCTCCACTTT.

The J gene is TRBJ1-2, the V gene TRBV19; D is perhaps TRBD1 (5 bases). Germline V CDR1 and CDR2: LNHDA, SQIVND (reference sequence). The CDR3 contains 16 residues. V lost 5 bases to trimming and J lost 5 bases, with 21 bases between them. Here the CDR3 DNA reads TGTGCCAGTAGTGAACCAACCGGGAGGCAGGGTTATGGCTACACCTTC. This codes for CASSEPTGRQGYGYTF.

The V call is TRBV4-2, the J call TRBJ2-3; 7 positions match TRBD2. CDR3 length: 19 residues. V lost 2 bases, J lost 1 base, and 15 bases stayed unmatched. Germline CDR1 reads LGHNA; CDR2 reads YNFKEQ. The chain's CDR3 is CASSQRGIYGGIGTDTQYF. DNA for the CDR3: TGTGCCAGCAGCCAAAGGGGAATATACGGGGGGATCGGCACAGATACGCAGTATTTT.

The V call is TRBV2, the J call TRBJ2-7; D unresolved. The germline V and J ends were trimmed by 6 bases and 2 bases, with 8 bases remaining between them. CDR3 length equals 12 residues. The V gene's germline CDR1 is SNHLY and CDR2 FYNNEI. The CDR3 here is CASRAETYEQYV. CDR3 nucleotides: TGTGCCAGCAGGGCGGAAACCTACGAGCAGTACGTC.

This clone was seen once. V gene TRBV6-1 combines with J gene TRBJ1-2, with unresolved D. Germline V CDR1 and CDR2: MNHNS, SASEGT. V was shortened by 1 base and J by 7 bases, with 10 bases between the two germline ends. The CDR3 spans 13 residues. CDR3 sequence reads: CASSEVRESGYTF. CDR3 nucleotide sequence: TGTGCCAGCAGTGAAGTAAGGGAGTCTGGCTACACCTTC.

The chain is built from TRBV9 and TRBJ2-3; weak D call: TRBD2 (5 bases). V shed 0 bases and J shed 5 bases, with 10 bases lying between them. The germline gives CDR1 SGDLS, CDR2 YYNGEE. The CDR3 consists of 14 residues. In DNA, the CDR3 is TGTGCCAGCAGCGTAGTAGAAGGAGGAGATACGCAGTATTTT. This sequence encodes CASSVVEGGDTQYF.

This clone came up a few times. The gene calls are TRBV30 and TRBJ1-3, with no clear D. The V and J ends lost 4 bases and 0 bases respectively, with 13 bases between them. This CDR3 contains 15 residues. Germline loops: CDR1 GTSNPN, CDR2 SVGIG (reference sequence). In nucleotides, the CDR3 is TGTGCCTGGACCCCCGCCGGGTTCTCTGGAAACACCATATATTTT. Amino acids: CAWTPAGFSGNTIYF.

CDR3 region: CASSLGWGEQFF. In DNA form, the CDR3 reads TGTGCCAGCAGTCTCGGGTGGGGGGAGCAGTTCTTC. The chain is built from TRBV6-5 and TRBJ2-1, with D perhaps given as TRBD1 or TRBD2 (5 bases each). V shed 5 bases and J shed 10 bases, with 12 bases lying between them. The CDR3 runs 12 residues. Germline V gives CDR1 MNHEY, CDR2 SVGAGI.

The chain has TRBV4-1 and TRBJ2-3, with D tentatively TRBD1 or TRBD2 (6 bases each). Trimming shortened V by 6 bases and J by 3 bases, and 19 bases separated the two germline ends. Germline loops: CDR1 MGHRA, CDR2 YSYEKL. The CDR3 is 16 residues long. CDR3 sequence (DNA): TGCGCCAGCAGGACCTCTAGGGGGAGGAGGACAGATACGCAGTATTTT. Its translation is CASRTSRGRRTDTQYF.

The chain is built from TRBV6-5 and TRBJ2-4; D possibly matches TRBD1 or TRBD2 (5 bases each). Germline V lookup: CDR1 MNHEY, CDR2 SVGAGI. The V end was cut by 6 bases, the J end by 3 bases, with 15 bases between. The CDR3 is 15 amino acids. CDR3 DNA: TGTGCCAGCAGGCCTTCGGACACTAGCAAAAACATTCAGTACTTC. This sequence encodes CASRPSDTSKNIQYF.

The chain uses TRBV5-6 and TRBJ1-6, with a weak D call TRBD1 (5 bases). Per germline, CDR1 SGHDT and CDR2 YYEEEE. This CDR3 spans 15 amino acids. V was cut by 2 bases and J by 7 bases, with 13 bases left in between. In DNA form, the CDR3 reads TGTGCCAGCAGCTTCCTCGGCAGGGAAAATTCACCCCTCCACTTT. Its translation is CASSFLGRENSPLHF.

The chain recombines TRBV9 with TRBJ2-3; a possible D gene is TRBD1 (6 bases). Germline V gene sequence: CDR1 SGDLS, CDR2 YYNGEE. Deletions cut 0 bases from V and 4 bases from J, with 15 bases between. This CDR3 has 16 residues. CDR3 sequence: CASSVGTGSPPDTQYF. The DNA for the CDR3 is TGTGCCAGCAGCGTAGGTACAGGGTCCCCGCCAGATACGCAGTATTTT. Using reference TRBV9 and TRBJ2-3 for the parts outside the CDR3, the full variable domain is DSGVTQTPKHLITATGQRVTLRCSPRSGDLSVYWYQQSLDQGLQFLIQYYNGEERAKGNILERFSAQQFPDLHSELNLSSLELGDSALYFCASSVGTGSPPDTQYFGPGTRLTVL.

This chain connects TRBV10-3 to TRBJ2-7, with D perhaps TRBD2 (6 bases). V gave up 0 bases and J gave up 6 bases, with 12 bases separating them. The CDR3 length is 14 residues. Per germline, CDR1 ENHRY and CDR2 SYGVKD. CDR3 loop: CAISESGGVGEQYF. The CDR3 DNA reads as TGTGCCATCAGTGAGTCGGGCGGGGTAGGCGAGCAGTACTTC.

This chain links TRBV7-2 with TRBJ1-2; 8 bases are a match to TRBD1. In germline, CDR1 is SGHTA, CDR2 FQGNSA. CDR3 length: 14 amino acids. The V gene end was trimmed by 9 bases and the J gene end by 3 bases; junction bases not matched to a gene: 9. DNA of the CDR3: TGTGCCAGTGACCGGACAGGGTTTGACTATGGCTACACCTTC. Residues: CASDRTGFDYGYTF. Using reference TRBV7-2 and TRBJ1-2 for the parts outside the CDR3, the full variable domain is GAGVSQSPSNKVTEKGKDVELRCDPISGHTALYWYRQSLGQGLEFLIYFQGNSAPDKSGLPSDRFSAERTGGSVSTLTIQRTQQEDSAVYLCASDRTGFDYGYTFGSGTRLTVV.

The rearrangement uses TRBV5-6 and TRBJ1-3; TRBD1 aligns across 7 bases. V lost 0 bases to trimming and J lost 0 bases; unmatched junction nucleotides: 3. Germline V gives CDR1 SGHDT, CDR2 YYEEEE. The CDR3 runs to 16 residues. The CDR3 DNA reads as TGTGCCAGCAGCTTGGTGGACAGGCCCTCTGGAAACACCATATATTTT. Amino acids: CASSLVDRPSGNTIYF.